This passage covers 14 T cell receptor beta chains from one sample sequenced in a study of beta chain features in type 1 diabetes. Reverse transcribing all isolated RNA meant expressed TCRB transcripts were sequenced. Clones were read by immunoSEQ multiplex PCR, and TCRdb kept only the in-frame ones, dropping some. The sample lists approximately 400,000 clones, more than 12% seen once, with approximately 0.019% in the top ten. The sequenced sample consisted of naive CD4+ T cells from blood. These receptors originate from a woman aged 18-30 years in good health.

This clone was counted between two and nine times. The J gene is TRBJ2-7, the V gene TRBV5-1; 7 bases align to TRBD1. The CDR3 sequence is 13 residues long. Germline CDR1 SGHRS, CDR2 YFSETQ. Germline trimming cut 1 base from V and 6 bases from J; bases unmatched to any gene: 4. In DNA, the CDR3 is TGCGCCAGCAGCTTGCAGGGGGACGGCGAGCAGTACTTC. Protein: CASSLQGDGEQYF.

In this sample, this clone turned up a few times. J is TRBJ1-1 and V is TRBV29-1; D is perhaps TRBD1 (5 bases). The germline gives CDR1 SQVTM, CDR2 ANQGSEA. The CDR3 is 12 amino acids. Trimming pared 4 bases from V and 6 bases from J, leaving 12 bases between. The CDR3 here is CSVGQSVAEAFF. For the CDR3, the DNA is TGCAGCGTTGGACAGTCAGTCGCTGAAGCTTTCTTT.

This clone was observed a handful of times. The gene calls are TRBV7-2 and TRBJ1-2; the match to TRBD1 covers 11 bases. Trimming at V came to 5 bases and at J to 7 bases, leaving 3 bases not matched to a gene. The CDR3 sequence is 13 residues long. Per germline, CDR1 SGHTA and CDR2 FQGNSA. The CDR3 DNA reads TGTGCCAGCAGCGTCGGACAGGGGGCTGGCTACACCTTC. It translates to CASSVGQGAGYTF. Full variable domain (outside the CDR3, taken from reference TRBV7-2 and TRBJ1-2): GAGVSQSPSNKVTEKGKDVELRCDPISGHTALYWYRQSLGQGLEFLIYFQGNSAPDKSGLPSDRFSAERTGGSVSTLTIQRTQQEDSAVYLCASSVGQGAGYTFGSGTRLTVV.

In its sample, this clone was seen a few times. The sample contains more than one DNA sequence encoding this CDR3. V usage is TRBV7-9 and J usage is TRBJ2-3, with TRBD1 matching over 7 bases. Germline V lookup: CDR1 SEHNR, CDR2 FQNEAQ (reference sequence). With 0 bases clipped from V and 4 bases from J, the junction kept 1 base outside the gene matches. There are 14 residues in the CDR3. DNA of the CDR3: TGTGCCAGCAGCTTAGCAGGGGGCGCAGATACGCAGTATTTT. Protein sequence: CASSLAGGADTQYF.

This clone came up a few times. The chain combines TRBV5-4 with TRBJ2-7; 11 bases line up with TRBD2. CDR1 is SGHNT and CDR2 is YYREEE in the germline V gene (reference sequence). Trimming at V came to 4 bases and at J to 4 bases, leaving 7 bases not matched to a gene. The CDR3 is made up of 15 amino acids. Here the CDR3 reads CASSPPTSGSYEQYF. The CDR3 DNA sequence: TGTGCCAGCAGCCCTCCTACTAGCGGGAGTTACGAGCAGTACTTC.

The chain couples TRBV5-1 to TRBJ2-5; 8 nucleotides align to TRBD2. The germline V gene has CDR1 SGHRS and CDR2 YFSETQ. The CDR3 contains 15 residues. With V trimmed by 4 bases and J by 4 bases, 9 bases remained unmatched. The CDR3 DNA reads TGCGCCAGCAGCCCAAAAGCGGGAGAGGGAGAGACCCAGTACTTC. Its protein product is CASSPKAGEGETQYF.

This clone showed up just a few times. The CDR3 spells CASSLDYRYEQYF. CDR3 coding DNA: TGTGCCAGCAGCTTAGATTATCGGTACGAGCAGTACTTC. The genes are TRBV11-2 and TRBJ2-7; D remains ambiguous. V lost 0 bases, J lost 4 bases, and 7 bases lay in between. The CDR3 extends over 13 amino acids. The germline gives CDR1 SGHAT, CDR2 FQNNGV.

In nucleotides, the CDR3 is TGTGCCAGCGACAGGGGGGTAGTAGCCCCTGAGCAGTTCTTC. Translated: CASDRGVVAPEQFF. This chain uses TRBV28 with TRBJ2-1; 9 bases fit TRBD1. The CDR3 loop spans 14 amino acids. V was clipped by 8 bases and J by 9 bases; unmatched bases: 11. Germline assignment: CDR1 MDHEN and CDR2 SYDVKM.

The J gene is TRBJ2-7, the V gene TRBV28, with D perhaps TRBD2 (5 bases). Trimming left V 4 bases short and J 2 bases short, with 9 bases between. This CDR3 has 13 amino acids. Per germline, CDR1 MDHEN and CDR2 SYDVKM. CDR3 in DNA: TGTGCCAGCAGTTCAGGAGGTCCCTACGAGCAGTACTTC. Its protein product is CASSSGGPYEQYF.

The chain carries TRBV7-9 and TRBJ1-1, with 7 bases that match TRBD1. V gave up 1 base and J gave up 5 bases; unmatched junction bases: 7. In germline, CDR1 is SEHNR, CDR2 FQNEAQ (reference sequence). This CDR3 has 15 amino acids. For the CDR3, the DNA is TGTGCCAGCAGCTTAGACGACAGGGTGGTAACTGAAGCTTTCTTT. Amino acids: CASSLDDRVVTEAFF.

CDR3 sequence: CASSRGLVNQPQHF. DNA of the CDR3: TGTGCCAGCAGCAGGGGGCTGGTTAATCAGCCCCAGCATTTT. The rearrangement links TRBV7-2 to TRBJ1-5; 7 bases match TRBD1. The trim removed 5 bases at V and 4 bases at J, leaving 5 bases unmatched. The CDR3 has 14 residues. Germline lookup yields CDR1 SGHTA and CDR2 FQGNSA.

The chain has TRBV15 and TRBJ1-5; D unresolved. The CDR3 is 14 residues long. Germline V gene data show CDR1 as LNHNV and CDR2 as YYDKDF (reference sequence). V lost 0 bases to trimming and J lost 6 bases, with 9 bases between them. Here the CDR3 reads CATSRDYAGQPQHF. In nucleotides, the CDR3 is TGTGCCACCAGCAGAGATTACGCGGGTCAGCCCCAGCATTTT.

This clone was observed a handful of times. The CDR3 sequence: CATYSYGYTF. The CDR3 region has the DNA TGTGCCACCTACAGCTATGGCTACACCTTC. The chain joins TRBV19 to TRBJ1-2, with D unresolved. The CDR3 length is 10 residues. The V gene lost 10 bases and the J gene lost 4 bases, with 7 bases spanning the gap. The germline gives CDR1 LNHDA, CDR2 SQIVND (reference sequence).

This clone was seen more than once but under ten times. CDR3 sequence (DNA): TGCGCCAGCACTGGGGACAGGGGGAAGGCTTTCTTT. This codes for CASTGDRGKAFF. The rearrangement uses TRBV10-2 and TRBJ1-1, with TRBD1 matching 11 bases. The ends lost 7 bases at V and 11 bases at J; junction bases unmatched: 6. This CDR3 spans 12 amino acids. Germline V gene lookup returns CDR1 WSHSY and CDR2 SAAADI.